This T cell receptor (beta chain) was sequenced during a study of a mutant IDH1 vaccine in newly diagnosed glioma. This CDR3 is built from 14 residues. Between the trimmed V and J ends, which lost 0 bases and 0 bases, there was a span of 3 bases. Germline V gives CDR1 LGHNA, CDR2 YNFKEQ. The method was immunoSEQ multiplex PCR; TCRdb's version includes in-frame clones alone and lacks a portion of them. Among about 28,000 clones listed, approximately 82% were seen once. Comment on this clone: Its antigen is unidentified.

Described time point: week 23, last vaccination. In every dose of vaccine, 300 ug of mutant IDH1 20-mer peptide was given alongside topical imiquimod. The chain carries TRBV4-2 and TRBJ1-5; D ambiguous. This TCR was sampled from a young woman with glioma. The specimen comprised PBMCs, sampled from a glioma patient whose treatment included an IDH1 peptide vaccine. The CDR3 is CASSQDDSNQPQHF. CDR3 in DNA: TGTGCCAGCAGCCAAGATGATAGCAATCAGCCCCAGCATTTT.